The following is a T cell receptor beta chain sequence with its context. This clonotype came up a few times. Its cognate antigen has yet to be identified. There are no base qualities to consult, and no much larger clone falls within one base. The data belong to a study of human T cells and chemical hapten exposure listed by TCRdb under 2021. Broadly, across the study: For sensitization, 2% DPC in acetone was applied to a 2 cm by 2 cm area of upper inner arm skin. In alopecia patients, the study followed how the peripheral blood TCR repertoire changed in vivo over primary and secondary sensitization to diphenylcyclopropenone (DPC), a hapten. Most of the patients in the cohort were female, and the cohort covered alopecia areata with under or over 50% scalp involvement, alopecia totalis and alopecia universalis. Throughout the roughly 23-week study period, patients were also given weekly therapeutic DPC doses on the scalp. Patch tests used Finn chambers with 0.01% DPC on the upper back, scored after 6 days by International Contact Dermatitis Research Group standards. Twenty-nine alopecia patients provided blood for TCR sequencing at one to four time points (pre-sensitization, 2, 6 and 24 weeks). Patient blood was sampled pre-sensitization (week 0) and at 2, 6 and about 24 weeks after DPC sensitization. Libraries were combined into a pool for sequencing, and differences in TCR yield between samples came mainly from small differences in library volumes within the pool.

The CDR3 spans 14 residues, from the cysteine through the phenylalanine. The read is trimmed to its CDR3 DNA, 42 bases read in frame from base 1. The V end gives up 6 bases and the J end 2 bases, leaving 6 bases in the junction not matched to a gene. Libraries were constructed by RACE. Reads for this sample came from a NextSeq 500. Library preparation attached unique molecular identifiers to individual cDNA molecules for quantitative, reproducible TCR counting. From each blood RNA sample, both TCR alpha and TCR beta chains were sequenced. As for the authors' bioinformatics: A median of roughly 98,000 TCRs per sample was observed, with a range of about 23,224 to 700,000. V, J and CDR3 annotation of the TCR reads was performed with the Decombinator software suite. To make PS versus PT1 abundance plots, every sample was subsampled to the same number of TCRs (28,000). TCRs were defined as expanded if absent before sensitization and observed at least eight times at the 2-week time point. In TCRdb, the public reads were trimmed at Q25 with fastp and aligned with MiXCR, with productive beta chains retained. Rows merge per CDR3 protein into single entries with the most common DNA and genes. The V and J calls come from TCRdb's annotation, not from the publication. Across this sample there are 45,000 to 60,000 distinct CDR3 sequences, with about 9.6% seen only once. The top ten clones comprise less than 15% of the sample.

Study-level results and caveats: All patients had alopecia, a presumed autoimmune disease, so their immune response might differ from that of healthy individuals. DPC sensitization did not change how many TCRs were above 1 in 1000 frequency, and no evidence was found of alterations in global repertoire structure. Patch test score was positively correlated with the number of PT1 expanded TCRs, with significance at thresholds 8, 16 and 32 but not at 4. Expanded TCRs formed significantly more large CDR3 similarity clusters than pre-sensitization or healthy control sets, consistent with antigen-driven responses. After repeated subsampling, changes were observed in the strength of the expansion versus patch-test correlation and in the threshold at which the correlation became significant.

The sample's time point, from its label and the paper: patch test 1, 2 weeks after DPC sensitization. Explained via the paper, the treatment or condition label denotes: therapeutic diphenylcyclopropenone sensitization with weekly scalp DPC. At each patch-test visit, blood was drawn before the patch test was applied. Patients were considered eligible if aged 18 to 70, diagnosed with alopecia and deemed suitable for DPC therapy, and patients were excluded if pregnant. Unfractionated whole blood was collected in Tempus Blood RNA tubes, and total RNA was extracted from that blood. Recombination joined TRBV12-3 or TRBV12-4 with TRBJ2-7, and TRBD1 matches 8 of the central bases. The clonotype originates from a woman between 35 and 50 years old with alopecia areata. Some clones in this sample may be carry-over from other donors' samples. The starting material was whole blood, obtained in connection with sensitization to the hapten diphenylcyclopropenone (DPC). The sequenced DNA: TGTGCCAGCAGCCTCCCGGACAGGGCCTACGAGCAGTACTTC. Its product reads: CASSLPDRAYEQYF.